This TCR beta chain was recorded in a study of control samples from healthy donors and cancer patients. The CDR3 runs to 17 residues. Germline CDR1 and CDR2: MRHNA and SNTAGT. V dropped 3 bases and J dropped 9; count of bases not matched to a gene: 11. Here immunoSEQ multiplex PCR was the method, and the copy in TCRdb shows in-frame clones only, minus some. The sample has 120,000 to 150,000 clones; approximately 94% are singletons. The sequencing input was blood. This TCR derives from a young man in good health. V usage is TRBV6-4 and J usage is TRBJ2-1; the match to TRBD2 covers 13 bases. CDR3 sequence reads: CASSERLGLAGVGEQFF. In DNA, the CDR3 is TGTGCCAGCAGTGAAAGGTTAGGACTAGCGGGAGTCGGTGAGCAGTTCTTC.